This TCR beta chain was sequenced for a study of T cell clusters in autoimmune cytopenias. TRB was amplified from 250 ng of peripheral blood genomic DNA per sample. Frequency places this clonotype as medium-sized. Germline CDR1 is MNHEY and CDR2 is SVGEGT. The CDR3 covers 17 residues. Multiplex touch-down PCR amplified TRB using TRB-A and TRB-B pools in one tube. TCRdb reprocessed the multiplex PCR reads, keeping one entry per CDR3 protein, no DNA. This repertoire includes more than 2,500 distinct CDR3 sequences. Sequenced material: peripheral blood. V usage is TRBV6-2 or TRBV6-3 and J usage is TRBJ2-2. The sequence came from a human donor with an autoimmune cytopenia or autoimmune hepatitis (not recorded which). This CDR3 reads CASSYFRVSANTGELFF.